These 13 T cell receptor beta chains share one sample of origin, sequenced in a study of blood T cell repertoires in COVID-19. Measured with immunoSEQ multiplex PCR; TCRdb has only the in-frame clones, and not every one. The sample comprises over 200,000 clones, 84% of which are singletons, and approximately 6.6% rests with the top ten. Input material: PBMCs or T cells enriched from blood (not recorded which). These receptors came from a middle-aged woman who had recovered from COVID-19.

This clone has just a few counts. The rearrangement links TRBV30 to TRBJ1-1, with TRBD1 matching over 7 bases. V gave up 2 bases and J gave up 2 bases; unmatched junction bases: 8. Per germline, CDR1 GTSNPN and CDR2 SVGIG (reference sequence). This CDR3 contains 15 residues. The CDR3, as DNA: TGTGCCTGGAGTCCGCTTGACAGGGTAAACACTGAAGCTTTCTTT. It specifies CAWSPLDRVNTEAFF.

This chain links TRBV2 with TRBJ1-2; TRBD1 matches at 8 bases. The V and J ends lost 1 base and 9 bases, in that order; junction bases with no gene match: 7. Germline assignment: CDR1 SNHLY and CDR2 FYNNEI. The length of the CDR3 is 14 residues. DNA for the CDR3: TGTGCCAGCAGTGAAGACGGACAGGGTGGAAGCTACACCTTC. It yields the protein CASSEDGQGGSYTF.

The chain recombines TRBV5-1 with TRBJ1-2; perhaps TRBD1 as D (6 bases). This CDR3 is built from 14 residues. Germline values: CDR1 SGHRS, CDR2 YFSETQ. V was trimmed by 0 bases and J by 8 bases, leaving 14 bases between them. The CDR3 nucleotides read TGCGCCAGCAGCTTGGTGGCAGGGACACGCGGCTACACCTTC. It codes for CASSLVAGTRGYTF. The full variable domain, in which reference TRBV5-1 and TRBJ1-2 provide the parts outside the CDR3, is KAGVTQTPRYLIKTRGQQVTLSCSPISGHRSVSWYQQTPGQGLQFLFEYFSETQRNKGNFPGRFSGRQFSNSRSEMNVSTLELGDSALYLCASSLVAGTRGYTFGSGTRLTVV.

This clone came up a few times. Since no conserved phenylalanine or tryptophan closes the CDR3, a read error is the likely cause. The limits of the CDR3 on the DNA are not certain, so only TCRdb's listed CDR3 is given. This chain joins TRBV6-5 and TRBJ1-3. Germline V lookup: CDR1 MNHEY, CDR2 SVGAGI. The CDR3 is 10 residues long, ends included. CDR3 in amino acids: CASSYARGGV.

The rearrangement uses TRBV24-1 and TRBJ2-3, with D possibly matching TRBD2 (6 bases). CDR1 and CDR2 (germline): KGHDR, SFDVKD. The CDR3 length is 15 residues. V lost 6 bases to trimming and J lost 0 bases, with 12 bases between them. As DNA, the CDR3 is TGTGCCACCAGTCGAGCGGGTACTAGCACAGATACGCAGTATTTT. Encoded protein: CATSRAGTSTDTQYF.

The chain employs TRBV11-2 and TRBJ2-3; D gene unclear. CDR1 and CDR2 (germline): SGHAT, FQNNGV. This CDR3 comprises 17 residues. V gave up 4 bases and J gave up 0 bases, with 17 bases separating them. CDR3 in DNA: TGTGCCAGCAGCTCCCTTTTCCAGTTCTTTAGCACAGATACGCAGTATTTT. Protein sequence: CASSSLFQFFSTDTQYF.

CDR3 in DNA: TGTGCCAGCATTGAGTTGGGGAGTGCCGCAGAGACCCAGTACTTC. Protein sequence: CASIELGSAAETQYF. The genes are TRBV7-8 and TRBJ2-5; a possible D gene is TRBD2 (5 bases). Looked up from germline, CDR1 is SGHVS and CDR2 is FQNEAQ. CDR3 length: 15 amino acids. V was clipped by 7 bases and J by 4 bases, with 19 bases between them.

The rearrangement links TRBV29-1 to TRBJ1-1, with unresolved D. V was pared by 7 bases and J by 3 bases, with 15 bases between. The CDR3 extends over 13 amino acids. The germline CDR1 and CDR2 sequences are SQVTM and ANQGSEA. The CDR3 protein is CSARAARDTEAFF. The CDR3 DNA reads as TGCAGCGCTCGGGCCGCGAGGGACACTGAAGCTTTCTTT.

The chain uses TRBV18 and TRBJ2-3, with 11 bases lining up with TRBD2. Per germline, CDR1 KGHSH and CDR2 LQKENI. V trimming: 0 bases; J trimming: 6 bases; junction bases outside the gene matches: 8. CDR3 length: 17 amino acids. The CDR3 nucleotides read TGTGCCAGCTCACCACCGGGTAGCGGGAGGGCCGGGGATACGCAGTATTTT. Amino acids: CASSPPGSGRAGDTQYF.

The chain recombines TRBV24-1 with TRBJ2-1, with D possibly being TRBD2 (5 bases). This CDR3 contains 12 residues. The germline gives CDR1 KGHDR, CDR2 SFDVKD. The V gene lost 4 bases and the J gene lost 10 bases, with 10 bases spanning the gap. The DNA of the CDR3 is TGTGCCACCAGTGAAGAGGGCCGAGAGCAGTTCTTC. Protein product: CATSEEGREQFF.

The rearrangement links TRBV5-4 to TRBJ2-5; 7 bases are shared with TRBD1. The ends lost 0 bases at V and 4 bases at J; junction bases unmatched: 9. The germline V gene encodes CDR1 SGHNT and CDR2 YYREEE (reference sequence). This CDR3 is built from 16 residues. Written as DNA, the CDR3 is TGTGCCAGCAGCTTGGCCGAGATTAACAGGGGAGAGACCCAGTACTTC. Its translation: CASSLAEINRGETQYF.

V usage is TRBV13 and J usage is TRBJ1-1; D is ambiguous. CDR1 is PRHDT and CDR2 is FYEKMQ in the germline V gene (reference sequence). V lost 0 bases to trimming and J lost 8 bases, with 13 bases between them. The CDR3 totals 14 residues. CDR3 in amino acids: CASSLGSTAQEAFF. The CDR3 DNA reads TGTGCCAGCAGCTTAGGATCAACCGCCCAGGAAGCTTTCTTT.

This clone turned up a few times. The J gene is TRBJ2-1, the V gene TRBV24-1, with unresolved D. The CDR3 has 15 amino acids. Germline-derived CDR1 and CDR2 are KGHDR and SFDVKD. V lost 0 bases, J lost 7 bases, and 12 bases lay in between. CDR3 sequence reads: CATSDLGANVNEQFF. The CDR3 nucleotides read TGTGCCACCAGTGATTTGGGTGCGAATGTAAATGAGCAGTTCTTC.